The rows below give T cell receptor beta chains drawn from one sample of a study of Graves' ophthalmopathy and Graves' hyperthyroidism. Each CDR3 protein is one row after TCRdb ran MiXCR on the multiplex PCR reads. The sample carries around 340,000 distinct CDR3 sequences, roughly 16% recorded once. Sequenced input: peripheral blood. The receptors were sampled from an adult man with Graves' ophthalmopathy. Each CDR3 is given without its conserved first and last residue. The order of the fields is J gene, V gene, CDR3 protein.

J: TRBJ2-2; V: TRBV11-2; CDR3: ASSFGQLFTGELF
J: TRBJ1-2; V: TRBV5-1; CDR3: ASSLFHQDYGYT
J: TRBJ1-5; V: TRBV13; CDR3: ASSRGSAQPQH
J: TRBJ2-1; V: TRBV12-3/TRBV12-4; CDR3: ASSFYRTDNEQF
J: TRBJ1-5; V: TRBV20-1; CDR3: SARHRVGHQPQH
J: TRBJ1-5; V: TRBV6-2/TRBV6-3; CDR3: ASRPDSVGNQPQH
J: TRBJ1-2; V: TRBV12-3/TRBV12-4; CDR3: ASRQTESYGYT
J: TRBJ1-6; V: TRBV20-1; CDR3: SVGRGGDYNSPLH
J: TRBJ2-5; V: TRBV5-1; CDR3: ASSLRGDQETQY
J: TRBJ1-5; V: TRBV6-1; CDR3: ASSHQGGGYSNQPQH
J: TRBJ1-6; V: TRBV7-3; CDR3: ASSLIGGSPLH
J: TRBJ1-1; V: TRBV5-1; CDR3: ASSPLGGLTEAF
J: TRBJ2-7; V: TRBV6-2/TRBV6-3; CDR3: ASSRLAGSFSYEQY
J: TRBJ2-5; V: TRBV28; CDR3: ASSPMTSGGETQY
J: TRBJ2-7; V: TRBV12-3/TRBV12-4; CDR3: ASRGTGTSGSNFYEQY
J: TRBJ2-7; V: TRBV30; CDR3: AWSVPPGGQLGYEQY
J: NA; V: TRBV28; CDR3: ASSSSTVQETQY
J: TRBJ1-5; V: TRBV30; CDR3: AWGSNQPQH
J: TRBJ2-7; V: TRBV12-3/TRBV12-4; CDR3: ASRGLAARYEQY
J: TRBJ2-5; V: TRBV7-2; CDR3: ASSVAGAQETQY
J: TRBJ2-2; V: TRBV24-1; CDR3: ATRGDNTGELF
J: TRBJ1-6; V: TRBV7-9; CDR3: ASHLGQVNSPLH
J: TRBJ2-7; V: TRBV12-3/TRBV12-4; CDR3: ASSLLRTGYPYEQY